This T cell receptor beta chain was sequenced during a study of blood T cell repertoires in COVID-19. Germline trimming cut 4 bases from V and 4 bases from J; bases unmatched to any gene: 3. CDR1 and CDR2 from the germline V gene are MDHEN and SYDVKM. This CDR3 region has 13 residues. This clone was detected only a few times. Libraries were prepared by immunoSEQ multiplex PCR; TCRdb keeps only in-frame clonotypes and omits some of them. The profile shows about 120,000 clones, roughly nine tenths of them singletons. Sequenced: peripheral blood. The receptor was derived from an older woman with COVID-19, enrolled during active disease. This chain uses TRBV28 with TRBJ1-2; 7 nucleotides line up with TRBD1. CDR3 sequence: CASSSGQTYGYTF. The CDR3 DNA sequence: TGTGCCAGCAGTTCGGGACAGACCTATGGCTACACCTTC.